A selection of T cell receptor beta chains follows, all from one sample in a study of shared clonotypes between healthy human individuals. Clones were read by immunoSEQ multiplex PCR, and TCRdb kept only the in-frame ones, dropping some. This sample yields approximately 1,000,000 clones, of which 60% to 80% are seen a single time; 0.89% belongs to the top ten. Sequencing was done on a sample of memory CD4+ T cells from PBMCs. The source of these receptors is a man aged 18-30 years in good health. Some clones in this sample may be carry-over from other donors' samples. CDR3s include the opening cysteine and the closing phenylalanine or tryptophan. Fields, in order: D gene, V gene, clone size, J gene, CDR3 protein, CDR3 DNA. A D gene is named only where the DNA matches it firmly. Size is omitted from some rows. Given values are once, few, many or a class for expanded clones.

d_gene: -
v_gene: TRBV11-2
abundance: -
j_gene: TRBJ2-1
CDR3aa: CASSLVRAREQFF
CDR3nt: TGTGCCAGCAGCTTAGTACGAGCCCGTGAGCAGTTCTTC

d_gene: -
v_gene: TRBV15
abundance: -
j_gene: TRBJ1-2
CDR3aa: CATSEEIANYGYTF
CDR3nt: TGTGCCACCAGTGAGGAGATAGCTAACTATGGCTACACCTTC

d_gene: -
v_gene: TRBV5-1
abundance: -
j_gene: TRBJ2-1
CDR3aa: CASSFPGSSYNEQFF
CDR3nt: TGCGCCAGCAGCTTTCCCGGGAGCTCCTACAATGAGCAGTTCTTC

d_gene: -
v_gene: TRBV5-1
abundance: -
j_gene: TRBJ1-2
CDR3aa: CASSLTGSGYTF
CDR3nt: TGCGCCAGCAGCTTGACAGGCAGTGGCTACACCTTC

d_gene: -
v_gene: TRBV10-2
abundance: -
j_gene: TRBJ1-5
CDR3aa: CASSAHGANNQPQHF
CDR3nt: TGCGCCAGCAGCGCTCATGGGGCGAACAATCAGCCCCAGCATTTT

d_gene: -
v_gene: TRBV4-2
abundance: -
j_gene: TRBJ2-3
CDR3aa: CASSHGLAADTQYF
CDR3nt: TGTGCCAGCAGCCACGGACTTGCCGCAGATACGCAGTATTTT

d_gene: -
v_gene: TRBV18
abundance: once
j_gene: TRBJ1-2
CDR3aa: CASSPLAEIYGYTF
CDR3nt: TGTGCCAGCTCACCACTAGCAGAAATCTATGGCTACACCTTC

d_gene: -
v_gene: TRBV5-8
abundance: few
j_gene: TRBJ2-2
CDR3aa: CASSSERTGELFF
CDR3nt: TGTGCCAGCAGCTCGGAGAGGACCGGGGAGCTGTTTTTT

d_gene: -
v_gene: TRBV7-3
abundance: once
j_gene: TRBJ2-1
CDR3aa: CASSLRQSFFYNEQFF
CDR3nt: TGTGCCAGCAGCCTCAGACAGTCTTTCTTCTACAATGAGCAGTTCTTC

d_gene: -
v_gene: TRBV2
abundance: -
j_gene: TRBJ1-2
CDR3aa: CASSEQGPAYGYTF
CDR3nt: TGTGCCAGCAGTGAACAGGGGCCAGCCTATGGCTACACCTTC